The 2 T cell receptor beta chains reported below all come from one sample, sequenced in a study of PD-1 blockade in classical Hodgkin lymphoma. All patients experienced relapse after autologous stem cell transplantation, and brentuximab vedotin exposure was variable. Sequenced by immunoSEQ multiplex PCR; TCRdb stores in-frame clones only, minus some. The sample has fewer than 25,000 clones; approximately 80% are singletons. Sequencing was performed on peripheral blood mononuclear cells (PBMCs), taken before the second cycle of nivolumab. Receptors originate from a human donor with classical Hodgkin lymphoma.

V usage is TRBV5-4 and J usage is TRBJ1-4, with 7 positions matching TRBD1. CDR1 is SGHNT, CDR2 YYREEE, per germline (reference sequence). With V trimmed by 3 bases and J by 7 bases, 9 bases remained unmatched. This CDR3 is 15 amino acids long. The CDR3 spells CASSSTGQSREKLFF. CDR3 bases: TGTGCCAGCAGCTCAACGGGACAGAGTCGTGAAAAACTGTTTTTT.

V and J are TRBV27 and TRBJ1-2; D gene ambiguous. The CDR3 totals 13 residues. The V and J ends lost 3 bases and 0 bases respectively, with 5 bases between them. Germline CDR1 and CDR2: MNHEY and SMNVEV (reference sequence). Written as DNA, the CDR3 is TGTGCCAGCAGTTTCTCCGCTAACTATGGCTACACCTTC. This gives the protein CASSFSANYGYTF.